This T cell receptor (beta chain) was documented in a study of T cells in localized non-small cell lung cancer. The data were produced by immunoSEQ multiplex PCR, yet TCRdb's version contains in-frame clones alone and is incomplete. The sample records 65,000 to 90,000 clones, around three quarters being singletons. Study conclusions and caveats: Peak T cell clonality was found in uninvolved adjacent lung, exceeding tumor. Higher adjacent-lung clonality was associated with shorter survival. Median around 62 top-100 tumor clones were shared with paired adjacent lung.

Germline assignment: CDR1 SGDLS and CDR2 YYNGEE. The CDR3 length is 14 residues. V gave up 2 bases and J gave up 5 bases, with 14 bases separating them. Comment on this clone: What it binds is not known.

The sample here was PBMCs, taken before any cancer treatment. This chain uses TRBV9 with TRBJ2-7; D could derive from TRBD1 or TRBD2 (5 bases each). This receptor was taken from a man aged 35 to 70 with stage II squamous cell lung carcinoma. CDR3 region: CASSVGTVENEQYF. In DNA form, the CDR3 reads TGTGCCAGCAGCGTGGGGACGGTGGAGAACGAGCAGTACTTC.